This T cell receptor beta chain was recovered during a study of blood T cell repertoires in COVID-19. Trimming left V 5 bases short and J 1 base short, with 14 bases between. The CDR3 runs 15 residues. CDR1 is SGHTA, CDR2 FQGNSA, per germline. The data were produced by immunoSEQ multiplex PCR, yet TCRdb's version contains in-frame clones alone and is incomplete. The table shows roughly 160,000 clones, with around 80% occurring only once. This sequence was found in a woman aged 70-85 years who had recovered from COVID-19. Sequencing was done on a sample of peripheral blood. The chain recombines TRBV7-2 with TRBJ1-2; possibly TRBD1 for D (6 bases). The CDR3 is CASSPYRADNYGYTF. CDR3 nucleotides: TGTGCCAGCAGCCCCTACAGGGCGGATAACTATGGCTACACCTTC.